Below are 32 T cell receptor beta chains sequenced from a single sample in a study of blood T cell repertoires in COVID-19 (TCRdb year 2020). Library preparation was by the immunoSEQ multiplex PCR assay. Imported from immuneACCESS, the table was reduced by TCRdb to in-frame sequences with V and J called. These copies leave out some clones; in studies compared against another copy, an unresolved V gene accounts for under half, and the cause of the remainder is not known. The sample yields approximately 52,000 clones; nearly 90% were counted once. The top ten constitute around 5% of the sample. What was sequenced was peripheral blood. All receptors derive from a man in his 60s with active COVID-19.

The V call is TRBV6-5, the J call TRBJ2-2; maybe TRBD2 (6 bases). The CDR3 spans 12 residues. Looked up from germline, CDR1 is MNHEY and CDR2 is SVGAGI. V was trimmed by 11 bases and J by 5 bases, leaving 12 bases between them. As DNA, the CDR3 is TGTGCCGCCAAGGAGGGGACCGGGGAGCTGTTTTTT. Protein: CAAKEGTGELFF.

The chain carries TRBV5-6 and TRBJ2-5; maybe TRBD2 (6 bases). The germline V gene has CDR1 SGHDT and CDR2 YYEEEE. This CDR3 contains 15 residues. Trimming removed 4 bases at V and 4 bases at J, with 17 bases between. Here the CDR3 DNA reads TGTGCCAGCAGCCCGGGGGTCCCCCTCCGAGAGACCCAGTACTTC. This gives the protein CASSPGVPLRETQYF.

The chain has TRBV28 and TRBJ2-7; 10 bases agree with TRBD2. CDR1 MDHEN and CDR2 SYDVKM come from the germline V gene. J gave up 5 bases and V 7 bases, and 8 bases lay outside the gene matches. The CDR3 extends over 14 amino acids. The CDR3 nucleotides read TGTGCCAGCACCCCCGCTAGCGGGAGAAACGAGCAGTACTTC. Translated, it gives CASTPASGRNEQYF.

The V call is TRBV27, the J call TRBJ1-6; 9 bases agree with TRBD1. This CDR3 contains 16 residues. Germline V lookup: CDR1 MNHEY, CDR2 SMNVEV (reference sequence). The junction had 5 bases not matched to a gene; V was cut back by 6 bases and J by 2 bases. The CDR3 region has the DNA TGTGCCAGCAGGCCGGGACAGGGTACCTATAATTCACCCCTCCACTTT. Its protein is CASRPGQGTYNSPLHF.

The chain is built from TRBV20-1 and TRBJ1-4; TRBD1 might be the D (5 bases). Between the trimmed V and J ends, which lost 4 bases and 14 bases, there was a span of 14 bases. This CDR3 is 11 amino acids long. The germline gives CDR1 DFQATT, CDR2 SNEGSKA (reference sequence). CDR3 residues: CSAKRDFYLFF. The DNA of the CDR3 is TGCAGTGCTAAACGGGACTTCTACCTGTTTTTT.

CDR3 coding DNA: TGTGCCAGCAGTGAATTTCCCCCCCGACAGGGACCCTACGAGCAGTACTTC. Translated, it gives CASSEFPPRQGPYEQYF. V is TRBV6-1 and J is TRBJ2-7; 7 nucleotides align to TRBD1. Germline V CDR1 and CDR2: MNHNS, SASEGT. This CDR3 has 17 residues. The trim removed 2 bases at V and 2 bases at J, leaving 12 bases unmatched.

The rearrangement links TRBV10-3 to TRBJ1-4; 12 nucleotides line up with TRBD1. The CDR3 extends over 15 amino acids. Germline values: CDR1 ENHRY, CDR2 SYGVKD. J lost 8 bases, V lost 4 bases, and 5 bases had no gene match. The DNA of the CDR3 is TGTGCCATCAGTGCCGGGACAGGGGGCGAGGAAAAACTGTTTTTT. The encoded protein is CAISAGTGGEEKLFF.

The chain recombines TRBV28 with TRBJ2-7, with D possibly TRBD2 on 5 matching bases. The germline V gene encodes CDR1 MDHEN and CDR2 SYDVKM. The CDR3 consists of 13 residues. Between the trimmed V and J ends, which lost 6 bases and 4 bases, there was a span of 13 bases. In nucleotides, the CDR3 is TGTGCCAGCAGCACCGGGGTGATATACGAGCAGTACTTC. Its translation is CASSTGVIYEQYF.

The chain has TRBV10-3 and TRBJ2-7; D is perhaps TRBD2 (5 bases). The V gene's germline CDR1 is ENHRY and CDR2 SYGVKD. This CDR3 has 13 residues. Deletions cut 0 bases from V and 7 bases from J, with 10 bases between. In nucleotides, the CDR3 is TGTGCCATCAGTGAGTCGACTTCGGGGGAGCAGTACTTC. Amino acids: CAISESTSGEQYF.

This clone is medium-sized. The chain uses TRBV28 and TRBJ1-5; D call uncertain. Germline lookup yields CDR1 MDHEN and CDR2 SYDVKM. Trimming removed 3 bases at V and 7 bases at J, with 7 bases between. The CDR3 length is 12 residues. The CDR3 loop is CASSFSGQPQHF. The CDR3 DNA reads TGTGCCAGCAGTTTCAGTGGCCAGCCCCAGCATTTT. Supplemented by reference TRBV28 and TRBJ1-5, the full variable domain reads DVKVTQSSRYLVKRTGEKVFLECVQDMDHENMFWYRQDPGLGLRLIYFSYDVKMKEKGDIPEGYSVSREKKERFSLILESASTNQTSMYLCASSFSGQPQHFGDGTRLSIL.

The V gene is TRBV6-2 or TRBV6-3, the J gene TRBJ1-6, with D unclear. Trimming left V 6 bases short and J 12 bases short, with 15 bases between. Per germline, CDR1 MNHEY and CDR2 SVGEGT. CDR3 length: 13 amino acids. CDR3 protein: CASSVDGILPLHF. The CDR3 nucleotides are TGTGCCAGCAGCGTCGACGGGATTCTACCCCTCCACTTT.

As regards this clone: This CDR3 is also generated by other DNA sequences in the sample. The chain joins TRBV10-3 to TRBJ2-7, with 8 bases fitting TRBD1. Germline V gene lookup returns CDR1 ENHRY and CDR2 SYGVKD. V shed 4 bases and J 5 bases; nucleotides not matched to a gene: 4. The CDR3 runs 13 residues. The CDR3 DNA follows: TGTGCCATCAGTGCCAGGGGGCAGGACGAGCAGTACTTC. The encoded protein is CAISARGQDEQYF.

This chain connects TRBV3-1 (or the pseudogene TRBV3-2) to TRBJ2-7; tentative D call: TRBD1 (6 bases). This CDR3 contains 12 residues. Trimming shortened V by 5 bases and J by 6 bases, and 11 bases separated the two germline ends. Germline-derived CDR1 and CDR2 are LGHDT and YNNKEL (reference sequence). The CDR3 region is CASSSTGFEQYF. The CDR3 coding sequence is TGTGCCAGCAGCTCAACAGGGTTCGAGCAGTACTTC.

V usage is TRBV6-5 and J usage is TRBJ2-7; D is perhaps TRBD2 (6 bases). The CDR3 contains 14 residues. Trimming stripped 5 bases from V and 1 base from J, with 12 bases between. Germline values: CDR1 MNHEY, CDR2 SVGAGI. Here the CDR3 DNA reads TGTGCCAGCAGTACGGTGACTAGTTCCTACGAGCAGTACTTC. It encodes CASSTVTSSYEQYF.

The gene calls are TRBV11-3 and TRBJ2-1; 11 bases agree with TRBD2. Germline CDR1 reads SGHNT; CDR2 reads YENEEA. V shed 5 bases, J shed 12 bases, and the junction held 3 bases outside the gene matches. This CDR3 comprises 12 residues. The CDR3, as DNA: TGTGCCAGCAGCGCCACTAGCGGGAGGCAGTTCTTC. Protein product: CASSATSGRQFF.

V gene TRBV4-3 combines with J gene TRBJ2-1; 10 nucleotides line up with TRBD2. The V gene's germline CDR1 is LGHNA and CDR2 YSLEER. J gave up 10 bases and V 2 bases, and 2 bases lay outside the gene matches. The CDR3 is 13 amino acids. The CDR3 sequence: CASSQSLAGEQFF. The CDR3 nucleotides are TGCGCCAGCAGCCAATCACTAGCGGGGGAGCAGTTCTTC.

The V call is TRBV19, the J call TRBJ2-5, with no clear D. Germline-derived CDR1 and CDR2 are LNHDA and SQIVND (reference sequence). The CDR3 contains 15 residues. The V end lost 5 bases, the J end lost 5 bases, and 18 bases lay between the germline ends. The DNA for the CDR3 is TGTGCCAGTAGTGGTACTTGGGCCCGGATCGAGACCCAGTACTTC. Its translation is CASSGTWARIETQYF.

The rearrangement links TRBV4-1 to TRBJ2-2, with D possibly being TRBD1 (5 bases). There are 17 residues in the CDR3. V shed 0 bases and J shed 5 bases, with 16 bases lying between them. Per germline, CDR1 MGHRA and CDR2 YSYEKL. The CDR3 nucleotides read TGCGCCAGCAGCCAAGATTCGGTGTACAGGTTGACCGGGGAGCTGTTTTTT. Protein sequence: CASSQDSVYRLTGELFF.

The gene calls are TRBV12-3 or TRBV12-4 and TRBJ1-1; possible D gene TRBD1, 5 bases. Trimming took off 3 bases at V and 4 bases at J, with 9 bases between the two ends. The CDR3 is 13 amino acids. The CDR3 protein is CASSFQGSTEAFF. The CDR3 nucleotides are TGTGCCAGCAGTTTTCAGGGCTCCACTGAAGCTTTCTTT.

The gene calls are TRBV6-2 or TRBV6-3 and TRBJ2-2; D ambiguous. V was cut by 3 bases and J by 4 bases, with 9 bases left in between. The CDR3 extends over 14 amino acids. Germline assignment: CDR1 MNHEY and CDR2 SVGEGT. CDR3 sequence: CASSYVAFTGELFF. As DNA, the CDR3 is TGTGCCAGCAGTTATGTAGCCTTCACCGGGGAGCTGTTTTTT.

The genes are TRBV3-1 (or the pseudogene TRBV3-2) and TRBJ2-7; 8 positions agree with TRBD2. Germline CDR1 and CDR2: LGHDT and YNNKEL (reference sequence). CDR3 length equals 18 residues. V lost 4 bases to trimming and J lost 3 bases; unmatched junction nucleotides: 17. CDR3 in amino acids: CASSPILRPGGVSYEQYF. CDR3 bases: TGTGCCAGCAGCCCGATCCTGCGACCGGGAGGGGTTAGCTACGAGCAGTACTTC.

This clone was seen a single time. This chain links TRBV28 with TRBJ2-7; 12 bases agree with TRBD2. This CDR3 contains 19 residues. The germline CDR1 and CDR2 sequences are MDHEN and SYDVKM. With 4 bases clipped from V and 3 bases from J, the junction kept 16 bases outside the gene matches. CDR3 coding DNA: TGTGCCAGCAGTTCCCACCGATCCCCACTAGCGGGGGGAGTCTACGAGCAGTACTTC. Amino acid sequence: CASSSHRSPLAGGVYEQYF.

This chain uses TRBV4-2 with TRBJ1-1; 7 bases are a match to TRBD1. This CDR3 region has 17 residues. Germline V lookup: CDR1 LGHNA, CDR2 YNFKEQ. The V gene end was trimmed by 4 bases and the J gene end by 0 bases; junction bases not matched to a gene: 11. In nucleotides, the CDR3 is TGTGCCAGCAGCCCCCAGGGGGTTACGATGCTGAACACTGAAGCTTTCTTT. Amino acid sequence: CASSPQGVTMLNTEAFF.

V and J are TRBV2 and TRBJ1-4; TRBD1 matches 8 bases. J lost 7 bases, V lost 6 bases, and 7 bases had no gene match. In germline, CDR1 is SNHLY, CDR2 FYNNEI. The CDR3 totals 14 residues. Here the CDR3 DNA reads TGTGCCAGCAGGGACAGGGTTGGGAGTGAAAAACTGTTTTTT. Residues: CASRDRVGSEKLFF.

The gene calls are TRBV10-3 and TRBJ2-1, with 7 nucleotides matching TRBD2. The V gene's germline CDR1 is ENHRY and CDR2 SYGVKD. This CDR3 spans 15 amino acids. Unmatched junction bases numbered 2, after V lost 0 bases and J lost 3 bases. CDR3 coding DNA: TGTGCCATCAGTGAGTCGCGGGGGAACTACAATGAGCAGTTCTTC. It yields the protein CAISESRGNYNEQFF.

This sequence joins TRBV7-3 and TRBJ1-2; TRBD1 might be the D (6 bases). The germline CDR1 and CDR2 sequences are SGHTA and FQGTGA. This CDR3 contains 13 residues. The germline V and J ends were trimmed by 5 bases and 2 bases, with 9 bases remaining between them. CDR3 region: CASSPDRNYGYTF. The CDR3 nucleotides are TGTGCCAGCAGCCCGGACAGAAACTATGGCTACACCTTC.

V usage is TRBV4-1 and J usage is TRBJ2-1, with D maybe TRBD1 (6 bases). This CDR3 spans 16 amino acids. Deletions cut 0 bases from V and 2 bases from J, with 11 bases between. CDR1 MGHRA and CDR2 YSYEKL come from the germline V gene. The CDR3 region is CASSQEQGMAYNEQFF. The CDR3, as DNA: TGCGCCAGCAGCCAAGAACAGGGAATGGCCTACAATGAGCAGTTCTTC.

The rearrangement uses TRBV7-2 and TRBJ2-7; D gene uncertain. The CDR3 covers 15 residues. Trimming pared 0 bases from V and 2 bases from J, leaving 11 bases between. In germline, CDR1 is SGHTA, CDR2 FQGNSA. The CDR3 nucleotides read TGTGCCAGCAGCTTAGCTCAACAGTCTACCTACGAGCAGTACTTC. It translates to CASSLAQQSTYEQYF.

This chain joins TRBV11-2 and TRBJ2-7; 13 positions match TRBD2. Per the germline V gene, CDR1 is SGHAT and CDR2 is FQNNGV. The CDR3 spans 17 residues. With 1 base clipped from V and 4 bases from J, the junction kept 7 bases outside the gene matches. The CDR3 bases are TGTGCCAGCAGCTTAGCCCGAACTAGCGGGAGGGAGTACGAGCAGTACTTC. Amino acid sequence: CASSLARTSGREYEQYF.

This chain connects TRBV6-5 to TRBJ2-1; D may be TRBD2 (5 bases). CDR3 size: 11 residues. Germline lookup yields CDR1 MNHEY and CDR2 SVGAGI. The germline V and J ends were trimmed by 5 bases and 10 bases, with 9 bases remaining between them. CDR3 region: CASSQEREQFF. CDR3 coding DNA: TGTGCCAGCAGTCAGGAGCGGGAGCAGTTCTTC.

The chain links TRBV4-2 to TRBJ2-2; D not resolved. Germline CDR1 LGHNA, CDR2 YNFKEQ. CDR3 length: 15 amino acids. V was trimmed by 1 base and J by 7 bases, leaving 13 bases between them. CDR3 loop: CASSQGSPANGELFF. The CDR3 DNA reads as TGTGCCAGCAGCCAAGGGAGTCCGGCTAACGGGGAGCTGTTTTTT.

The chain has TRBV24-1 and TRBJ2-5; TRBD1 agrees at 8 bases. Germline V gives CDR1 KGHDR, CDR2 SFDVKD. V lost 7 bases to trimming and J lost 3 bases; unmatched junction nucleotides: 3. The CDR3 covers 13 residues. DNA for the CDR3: TGTGCCACCAGACCACAGGGGGAAGAGACCCAGTACTTC. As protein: CATRPQGEETQYF.